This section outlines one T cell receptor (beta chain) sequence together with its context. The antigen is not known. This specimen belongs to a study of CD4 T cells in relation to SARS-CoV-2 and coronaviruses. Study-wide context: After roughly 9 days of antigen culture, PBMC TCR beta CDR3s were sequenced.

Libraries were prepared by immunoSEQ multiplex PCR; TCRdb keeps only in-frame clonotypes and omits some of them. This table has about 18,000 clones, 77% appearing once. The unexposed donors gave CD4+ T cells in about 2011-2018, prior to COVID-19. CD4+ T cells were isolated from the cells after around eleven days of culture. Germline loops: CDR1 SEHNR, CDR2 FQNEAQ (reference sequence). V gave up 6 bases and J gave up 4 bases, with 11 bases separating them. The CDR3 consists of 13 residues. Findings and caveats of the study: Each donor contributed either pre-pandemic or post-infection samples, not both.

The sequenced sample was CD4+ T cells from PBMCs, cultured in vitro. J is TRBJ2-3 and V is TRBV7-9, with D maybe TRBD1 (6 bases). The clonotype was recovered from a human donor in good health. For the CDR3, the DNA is TGTGCCAGCAGGCTTAGACAGGCAGATACGCAGTATTTT. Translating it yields CASRLRQADTQYF.